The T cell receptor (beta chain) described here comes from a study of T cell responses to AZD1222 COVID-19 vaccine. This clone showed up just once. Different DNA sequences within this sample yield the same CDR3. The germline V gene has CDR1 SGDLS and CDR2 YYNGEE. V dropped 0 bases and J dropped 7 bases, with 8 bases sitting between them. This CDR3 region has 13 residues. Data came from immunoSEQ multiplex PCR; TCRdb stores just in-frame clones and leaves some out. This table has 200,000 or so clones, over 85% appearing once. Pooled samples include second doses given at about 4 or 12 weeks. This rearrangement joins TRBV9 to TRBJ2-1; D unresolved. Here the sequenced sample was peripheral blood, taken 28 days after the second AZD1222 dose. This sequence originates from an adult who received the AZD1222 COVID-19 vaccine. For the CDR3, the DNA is TGTGCCAGCAGCGTAGCCCCAGGTAATGAGCAGTTCTTC. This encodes CASSVAPGNEQFF.